Described below is a single T cell receptor (beta chain) sequence and its context. No antigen is known for it. Losses at the gene ends were 9 bases for V and 5 bases for J; bases not matched to a gene: 8. The CDR3 spans 14 residues. The germline V gene has CDR1 ENHRY and CDR2 SYGVKD. These data belong to a study of cytomegalovirus exposure and HLA in healthy donors. Overall study: Among the 398 donors who were genotyped, about 84% fell in the genetic ancestry cluster that is associated with self-reported Caucasian donors.

Regarding the study as a whole: For TCR beta chains, V- and J-gene trimming was later linked to a missense DCLRE1C variant.

At sampling all donors were nominally healthy, likely with unrecorded immune exposures. It was with 60 Vbeta and 13 Jbeta primers that the PCR ran. Clones were read by immunoSEQ multiplex PCR, and TCRdb kept only the in-frame ones, dropping some. The sample shows almost 95,000 clones, over 60% of them seen only once. The sample was PBMCs. The chain employs TRBV10-3 and TRBJ1-5, with 9 bases that match TRBD1. This TCR was sampled from a man in his thirties or forties in good health and CMV-seronegative. CDR3 protein: CAISPGQGHQPQHF. For the CDR3, the DNA is TGTGCCATTTCGCCGGGACAGGGACATCAGCCCCAGCATTTT.